The clone carrying this T cell receptor (beta chain) was counted only a few times. These data are taken from a study of blood T cell repertoires in COVID-19. At the level of the study: Samples came from the United States, Italy and Spain, spanning acute and convalescent COVID-19.

Clinical history reported by participants formed the basis on which cohorts were assigned. Two negative PCRs, clearance, or symptom resolution had been documented for recovered Cohort 3 donors. In germline, CDR1 is SGHRS, CDR2 YFSETQ. The J segment lost 5 bases and the V segment lost 0 bases, leaving 12 bases of the junction unmatched. The CDR3 sequence is 17 residues long. Clones were sequenced by immunoSEQ multiplex PCR, and TCRdb holds only the in-frame ones, with some missing. In the table there are approximately 470,000 clones, approximately 86% of which are singletons. Sequencing was carried out using PBMCs or T cells enriched from blood (not recorded which). The TCR sequence derives from a woman aged 18-29 years who had recovered from COVID-19. The chain uses TRBV5-1 and TRBJ2-5, with 8 bases that match TRBD1. The CDR3 protein is CASSLGPRAGGAETQYF. The CDR3 nucleotides read TGCGCCAGCAGCTTGGGACCCCGGGCAGGGGGCGCGGAGACCCAGTACTTC.